One sample yielded the 14 T cell receptor beta chains listed below, sequenced in a study of CD8+ T cells in alopecia areata. TCR sequencing used cDNA made by reverse transcription of extracted RNA. Data came from immunoSEQ multiplex PCR; TCRdb stores just in-frame clones and leaves some out. The sample yields roughly 64,000 clones, around 47% seen once. Material for sequencing was NKG2D-low CD8+ T cells sorted from blood. These receptors all come from a human donor with alopecia areata.

The V call is TRBV15, the J call TRBJ1-2; D is unclear. The ends were cut back, 0 bases at V and 13 bases at J, with 9 bases in the middle. The CDR3 runs to 11 residues. CDR1 is LNHNV, CDR2 YYDKDF, per germline (reference sequence). CDR3 in amino acids: CATSRDRWSTF. DNA for the CDR3: TGTGCCACCAGCAGAGATAGGTGGAGCACCTTC. The complete variable domain, with remaining parts taken from reference TRBV15 and TRBJ1-2, reads DAMVIQNPRYQVTQFGKPVTLSCSQTLNHNVMYWYQQKSSQAPKLLFHYYDKDFNNEADTPDNFQSRRPNTSFCFLDIRSPGLGDTAMYLCATSRDRWSTFGSGTRLTVV.

V gene TRBV6-5 combines with J gene TRBJ2-3, with 12 bases aligning to TRBD2. With 2 bases clipped from V and 6 bases from J, the junction kept 0 bases outside the gene matches. CDR1 and CDR2 (germline): MNHEY, SVGAGI. The length of the CDR3 is 14 residues. The CDR3 DNA follows: TGTGCCAGCAGTTACGGGACTAGCGGGGATACGCAGTATTTT. Translation: CASSYGTSGDTQYF.

This clone was found a few times. The V gene is TRBV5-6, the J gene TRBJ2-3; D is perhaps TRBD2 (6 bases). This CDR3 is built from 16 residues. The V end was cut by 4 bases, the J end by 3 bases, with 18 bases between. Germline CDR1 SGHDT, CDR2 YYEEEE. CDR3 coding DNA: TGTGCCAGCAGCCATACCGGGGGACCCCAGACAGATACGCAGTATTTT. It translates to CASSHTGGPQTDTQYF.

The chain uses TRBV15 and TRBJ2-5; perhaps TRBD2 as D (6 bases). V lost 9 bases and J 1 base, leaving 15 bases between the germline ends. This CDR3 is built from 14 residues. Germline values: CDR1 LNHNV, CDR2 YYDKDF (reference sequence). CDR3 residues: CATAGRSGQETQYF. For the CDR3, the DNA is TGTGCCACTGCGGGGCGGAGTGGCCAAGAGACCCAGTACTTC. Full variable domain (missing parts from reference TRBV15 and TRBJ2-5): DAMVIQNPRYQVTQFGKPVTLSCSQTLNHNVMYWYQQKSSQAPKLLFHYYDKDFNNEADTPDNFQSRRPNTSFCFLDIRSPGLGDTAMYLCATAGRSGQETQYFGPGTRLLVL.

This clone was counted between two and nine times. The chain joins TRBV28 to TRBJ2-7; the D gene is possibly TRBD2 (6 bases). CDR3 length: 12 amino acids. V gave up 5 bases and J gave up 7 bases, with 12 bases separating them. The germline gives CDR1 MDHEN, CDR2 SYDVKM. Here the CDR3 DNA reads TGTGCCAGCAGTCCTTGGAGGGAGGAGCAGTACTTC. Its protein is CASSPWREEQYF.

J is TRBJ1-2 and V is TRBV29-1; no definite D call. Germline CDR1 is SQVTM and CDR2 is ANQGSEA. There are 10 residues in the CDR3. CDR3 coding DNA: TGCACCACGGGTAGTGTGGATCGCACCTTC. Translating it yields CTTGSVDRTF.

The table lists this clone with a few counts. The chain carries TRBV7-2 and TRBJ1-1, with no clear D. V was clipped by 4 bases and J by 4 bases, with 10 bases between them. CDR3 length: 13 residues. Germline V gives CDR1 SGHTA, CDR2 FQGNSA. In DNA, the CDR3 is TGTGCCAGCAGCTCATACACCGGCACTGAAGCTTTCTTT. Encoded protein: CASSSYTGTEAFF.

This clone was detected only a few times. The gene calls are TRBV7-8 and TRBJ2-1, with 8 positions matching TRBD2. Germline V gene lookup returns CDR1 SGHVS and CDR2 FQNEAQ. Trimming removed 5 bases from V and 9 bases from J; junction bases left unmatched: 6. The CDR3 totals 13 residues. The CDR3, as DNA: TGTGCCAGCAGCCCCTCCGGGAGGGGTGAGCAGTTCTTC. Residues: CASSPSGRGEQFF.

This clone was detected a few times. V is TRBV7-9 and J is TRBJ1-2; D is possibly TRBD1 (5 bases). V gave up 8 bases and J gave up 2 bases, with 21 bases separating them. Germline CDR1 SEHNR, CDR2 FQNEAQ (reference sequence). The CDR3 totals 16 residues. CDR3 DNA: TGTGCCAGCGGCGGACACCCCATCCGGACGAACTATGGCTACACCTTC. It specifies CASGGHPIRTNYGYTF.

This clone came up a few times. The CDR3 spells CASSPDRDSGTDTQYF. The CDR3 bases are TGTGCCAGCAGCCCCGACCGGGACTCAGGCACAGATACGCAGTATTTT. The chain uses TRBV7-9 and TRBJ2-3, with D maybe TRBD2 (6 bases). V was pared by 5 bases and J by 1 base, with 16 bases between. Germline lookup yields CDR1 SEHNR and CDR2 FQNEAQ (reference sequence). The CDR3 is made up of 16 amino acids. Full variable domain (rest looked up from reference TRBV7-9 and TRBJ2-3): DTGVSQNPRHKITKRGQNVTFRCDPISEHNRLYWYRQTLGQGPEFLTYFQNEAQLEKSRLLSDRFSAERPKGSFSTLEIQRTEQGDSAMYLCASSPDRDSGTDTQYFGPGTRLTVL.

The rearrangement links TRBV9 to TRBJ2-7, with D maybe TRBD1 (6 bases). CDR1 is SGDLS, CDR2 YYNGEE, per germline. This CDR3 comprises 14 residues. Trimming left V 7 bases short and J 7 bases short, with 21 bases between. CDR3 protein: CASGRGAGAREQYF. The CDR3 DNA reads as TGTGCCAGCGGAAGAGGGGCAGGGGCGAGGGAGCAGTACTTC.

The chain carries TRBV15 and TRBJ2-7; 7 bases map to TRBD1. Germline V CDR1 and CDR2: LNHNV, YYDKDF (reference sequence). This CDR3 contains 17 residues. The trim removed 3 bases at V and 0 bases at J, leaving 11 bases unmatched. CDR3 loop: CATSSLPRQGFSYEQYF. The CDR3 DNA sequence: TGTGCCACCAGCAGCCTACCGAGACAGGGATTCTCCTACGAGCAGTACTTC.

The V call is TRBV7-9, the J call TRBJ2-1; TRBD1 or TRBD2 may be the D gene (6 bases each). CDR3 length: 13 amino acids. V dropped 7 bases and J dropped 4 bases, with 11 bases sitting between them. Germline V lookup: CDR1 SEHNR, CDR2 FQNEAQ (reference sequence). CDR3 region: CASTQGGYNEQFF. DNA of the CDR3: TGTGCCAGCACCCAAGGGGGGTACAATGAGCAGTTCTTC.

The V call is TRBV4-2, the J call TRBJ2-1; tentative D call: TRBD2 (5 bases). The length of the CDR3 is 14 residues. Trimming stripped 0 bases from V and 9 bases from J, with 12 bases between. Germline CDR1 reads LGHNA; CDR2 reads YNFKEQ. The CDR3 loop is CASSQERRGGEQFF. The CDR3 region has the DNA TGTGCCAGCAGCCAAGAACGTCGGGGTGGTGAGCAGTTCTTC.